Below, 19 T cell receptor beta chains from the same sample are listed, as sequenced in a study of cytomegalovirus exposure and HLA in healthy donors. This PCR relied on a set of 60 Vbeta primers and 13 Jbeta primers. The repertoire was sequenced with immunoSEQ multiplex PCR; TCRdb's copy has only in-frame clones and lacks some. This table has around 110,000 clones, approximately 70% appearing once. Sequencing was performed on PBMCs. These receptors were taken from a middle-aged woman in good health and CMV-seropositive.

V and J are TRBV5-4 and TRBJ2-7, with 8 bases lining up with TRBD1. Germline V lookup: CDR1 SGHNT, CDR2 YYREEE (reference sequence). With V trimmed by 4 bases and J by 0 bases, 9 bases remained unmatched. This CDR3 is 16 amino acids long. Here the CDR3 DNA reads TGTGCCAGCAGCACCGGACAGGGACGGGCCTCCTACGAGCAGTACTTC. Translated, it gives CASSTGQGRASYEQYF.

The V call is TRBV7-2, the J call TRBJ2-5; 10 bases fit TRBD2. This CDR3 region has 14 residues. With V trimmed by 5 bases and J by 5 bases, 5 bases remained unmatched. Germline loops: CDR1 SGHTA, CDR2 FQGNSA. The CDR3 spells CASSPASGSETQYF. For the CDR3, the DNA is TGTGCCAGCAGCCCGGCTAGCGGGAGTGAGACCCAGTACTTC.

The rearrangement links TRBV9 to TRBJ2-7, with D possibly TRBD1 on 6 matching bases. The CDR3 loop spans 16 amino acids. The V end lost 4 bases, the J end lost 3 bases, and 20 bases lay between the germline ends. Germline V gene lookup returns CDR1 SGDLS and CDR2 YYNGEE. CDR3 DNA sequence: TGTGCCAGCAGCTCCCCGTCCGGGACATCTTACTACGAGCAGTACTTC. Translated, it gives CASSSPSGTSYYEQYF.

The chain employs TRBV27 and TRBJ2-1; D perhaps matches TRBD2 (5 bases). CDR1 is MNHEY, CDR2 SMNVEV, per germline (reference sequence). The CDR3 covers 15 residues. V dropped 8 bases and J dropped 4 bases, with 18 bases sitting between them. The CDR3 bases are TGTGCCAGCCAGCGTAGTGGGAGTTATTACAATGAGCAGTTCTTC. It is translated as CASQRSGSYYNEQFF.

This clone was counted only a few times. V and J are TRBV27 and TRBJ1-5, with no clear D. Trimming stripped 5 bases from V and 3 bases from J, with 23 bases between. This CDR3 is built from 18 residues. Germline V gives CDR1 MNHEY, CDR2 SMNVEV (reference sequence). CDR3 region: CASSPPPTRPMSNQPQHF. For the CDR3, the DNA is TGTGCCAGCAGTCCTCCGCCCACCAGGCCGATGTCCAATCAGCCCCAGCATTTT.

This clone was seen once. V usage is TRBV29-1 and J usage is TRBJ1-3; TRBD1 might be the D (6 bases). V was pared by 6 bases and J by 8 bases, with 20 bases between. CDR3 length: 14 residues. The germline V gene has CDR1 SQVTM and CDR2 ANQGSEA. CDR3 coding DNA: TGCAGCGTCGCCTCGGGGGGCATTGGTGACACCATATATTTT. Its translation: CSVASGGIGDTIYF.

This clone was detected a few times. The CDR3 loop reads CASSQGGGTDTYEQYF. CDR3 DNA sequence: TGCGCCAGCAGCCAAGGCGGCGGGACAGATACCTACGAGCAGTACTTC. J is TRBJ2-7 and V is TRBV4-3; D may be TRBD1 (7 bases). The CDR3 extends over 16 amino acids. Looked up from germline, CDR1 is LGHNA and CDR2 is YSLEER. V was cut by 1 base and J by 2 bases, with 15 bases left in between.

This clone was counted only a few times. V usage is TRBV9 and J usage is TRBJ1-5; possible D gene TRBD1, 5 bases. V lost 3 bases and J 2 bases, leaving 18 bases between the germline ends. Germline loops: CDR1 SGDLS, CDR2 YYNGEE. This CDR3 comprises 17 residues. CDR3 loop: CASSEGPKTNGNQPQHF. The CDR3 bases are TGTGCCAGCAGCGAGGGGCCTAAAACGAACGGCAATCAGCCCCAGCATTTT.

The sample holds a few counts of this clone. The gene calls are TRBV27 and TRBJ2-7; 9 positions agree with TRBD1. V gave up 5 bases and J gave up 4 bases; unmatched junction bases: 3. The CDR3 covers 13 residues. Germline V gene sequence: CDR1 MNHEY, CDR2 SMNVEV (reference sequence). CDR3 DNA: TGTGCCAGCAGTAGGACAGGGGTGTACGAGCAGTACTTC. This encodes CASSRTGVYEQYF.

This clone was counted between two and nine times. The chain combines TRBV7-9 with TRBJ2-1; D might be TRBD2 (6 bases). With 4 bases removed from V and 3 bases from J, the gap between germline ends came to 13 bases. Per germline, CDR1 SEHNR and CDR2 FQNEAQ (reference sequence). This CDR3 comprises 15 residues. CDR3: CASSSGLVFYNEQFF. CDR3 bases: TGTGCCAGCAGCTCGGGACTCGTATTCTACAATGAGCAGTTCTTC. The full variable domain, with the rest looked up from reference TRBV7-9 and TRBJ2-1, is DTGVSQNPRHKITKRGQNVTFRCDPISEHNRLYWYRQTLGQGPEFLTYFQNEAQLEKSRLLSDRFSAERPKGSFSTLEIQRTEQGDSAMYLCASSSGLVFYNEQFFGPGTRLTVL.

The rearrangement uses TRBV4-2 and TRBJ2-1, with 8 bases aligning to TRBD2. The CDR3 covers 17 residues. With 0 bases clipped from V and 7 bases from J, the junction kept 11 bases outside the gene matches. The germline V gene encodes CDR1 LGHNA and CDR2 YNFKEQ. The CDR3 region is CASSQDHPSGSRNEQFF. Here the CDR3 DNA reads TGTGCCAGCAGCCAAGACCACCCCAGCGGGAGTAGAAATGAGCAGTTCTTC.

The rearrangement links TRBV6-1 to TRBJ1-1; tentative D call: TRBD1 (6 bases). CDR1 is MNHNS and CDR2 is SASEGT in the germline V gene. This CDR3 comprises 14 residues. Between the trimmed V and J ends, which lost 6 bases and 3 bases, there was a span of 14 bases. DNA of the CDR3: TGTGCCAGCAGCGCTCAGGGGAGGGACACTGAAGCTTTCTTT. This translates into CASSAQGRDTEAFF.

The chain has TRBV7-9 and TRBJ1-1, with 9 nucleotides matching TRBD1. Unmatched junction bases numbered 6, after V lost 5 bases and J lost 2 bases. Germline V CDR1 and CDR2: SEHNR, FQNEAQ (reference sequence). The CDR3 has 15 amino acids. The CDR3 loop reads CASSLDRGGNTEAFF. The CDR3 DNA reads TGTGCCAGCAGCCTAGACAGGGGGGGAAACACTGAAGCTTTCTTT.

The V call is TRBV19, the J call TRBJ1-5; D ambiguous. The V end was cut by 4 bases, the J end by 4 bases, with 5 bases between. This CDR3 is built from 12 residues. Germline V CDR1 and CDR2: LNHDA, SQIVND (reference sequence). The CDR3 DNA is TGTGCCAGTAGTACTGAGAATCAGCCCCAGCATTTT. This encodes CASSTENQPQHF. The full variable domain, its missing parts supplied by reference TRBV19 and TRBJ1-5, is DGGITQSPKYLFRKEGQNVTLSCEQNLNHDAMYWYRQDPGQGLRLIYYSQIVNDFQKGDIAEGYSVSREKKESFPLTVTSAQKNPTAFYLCASSTENQPQHFGDGTRLSIL.

As regards this clone: In the same sample, other DNA sequences code for this CDR3. The chain uses TRBV6-4 and TRBJ2-3; a weak D match, TRBD1 (6 bases). Germline lookup yields CDR1 MRHNA and CDR2 SNTAGT. V was pared by 2 bases and J by 3 bases, with 9 bases between. This CDR3 region has 14 residues. CDR3 sequence (DNA): TGTGCCAGCAGTGACGGTACAGGGACAGATACGCAGTATTTT. Its protein product is CASSDGTGTDTQYF.

The J gene is TRBJ2-5, the V gene TRBV30, with D perhaps TRBD2 (6 bases). The better agreement between TRBJ2-7 and the DNA end casts doubt on the J call. Germline V CDR1 and CDR2: GTSNPN, SVGIG (reference sequence). This CDR3 is built from 15 residues. CDR3 amino acids: CAWSGLAGNSYEQYF. CDR3 nucleotide sequence: TGTGCCTGGAGTGGTCTCGCGGGGAACTCCTACGAGCAGTACTTC.

This clone was observed once. V usage is TRBV18 and J usage is TRBJ1-5; 7 bases are shared with TRBD1. This CDR3 comprises 14 residues. CDR1 is KGHSH and CDR2 is LQKENI in the germline V gene. V trimming: 3 bases; J trimming: 4 bases; junction bases outside the gene matches: 3. CDR3 nucleotide sequence: TGTGCCAGCTCACCCACAGGGGTTAATCAGCCCCAGCATTTT. It translates to CASSPTGVNQPQHF. The complete variable domain, with remaining parts taken from reference TRBV18 and TRBJ1-5, reads NAGVMQNPRHLVRRRGQEARLRCSPMKGHSHVYWYRQLPEEGLKFMVYLQKENIIDESGMPKERFSAEFPKEGPSILRIQQVVRGDSAAYFCASSPTGVNQPQHFGDGTRLSIL.

The J gene is TRBJ1-4, the V gene TRBV4-1; 8 positions agree with TRBD1. V shed 1 base and J 3 bases; nucleotides not matched to a gene: 10. Germline V lookup: CDR1 MGHRA, CDR2 YSYEKL. The CDR3 covers 18 residues. The chain's CDR3 is CASSQVALLQGANEKLFF. In DNA, the CDR3 is TGCGCCAGCAGCCAAGTAGCACTTTTACAGGGGGCTAATGAAAAACTGTTTTTT.

The CDR3 sequence: CASSLLGLAPTKNIQYF. As DNA, the CDR3 is TGTGCCAGCAGTTTGCTGGGGCTAGCGCCCACCAAAAACATTCAGTACTTC. The rearrangement joins TRBV27 to TRBJ2-4, with D perhaps matching TRBD2 (6 bases). CDR3 size: 17 residues. Looked up from germline, CDR1 is MNHEY and CDR2 is SMNVEV (reference sequence). Trimming shortened V by 3 bases and J by 2 bases, and 17 bases separated the two germline ends.